The clone carrying this T cell receptor beta chain was counted once. The CDR3 extends over 14 amino acids. CDR1 is PRHDT and CDR2 is FYEKMQ in the germline V gene (reference sequence). The germline V and J ends were trimmed by 4 bases and 6 bases, with 12 bases remaining between them. The sample is drawn from a study of blood T cell repertoires in COVID-19. Study details: From the United States, Italy and Spain came samples of acute and convalescent COVID-19.

Methods used by the authors: The assay estimated nucleated cells by amplifying reference gene primers. The repertoire was sequenced with immunoSEQ multiplex PCR; TCRdb's copy has only in-frame clones and lacks some. The D gene and trimming were derived from the DNA, and the V and J assignments and clone size from that table. The sample shows some 19,000 clones, approximately 89% of them seen only once. The receptor comes from a man aged 55 to 70 with active COVID-19. V gene TRBV13 combines with J gene TRBJ2-2, with a possible D match to TRBD1 (6 bases). The specimen was peripheral blood. The CDR3 region has the DNA TGTGCCAGCAGCTACACAGGGATAGCCGGGGAGCTGTTTTTT. Protein sequence: CASSYTGIAGELFF. Combining the CDR3 with reference TRBV13 and TRBJ2-2 gives the whole variable domain AAGVIQSPRHLIKEKRETATLKCYPIPRHDTVYWYQQGPGQDPQFLISFYEKMQSDKGSIPDRFSAQQFSDYHSELNMSSLELGDSALYFCASSYTGIAGELFFGEGSRLTVL.